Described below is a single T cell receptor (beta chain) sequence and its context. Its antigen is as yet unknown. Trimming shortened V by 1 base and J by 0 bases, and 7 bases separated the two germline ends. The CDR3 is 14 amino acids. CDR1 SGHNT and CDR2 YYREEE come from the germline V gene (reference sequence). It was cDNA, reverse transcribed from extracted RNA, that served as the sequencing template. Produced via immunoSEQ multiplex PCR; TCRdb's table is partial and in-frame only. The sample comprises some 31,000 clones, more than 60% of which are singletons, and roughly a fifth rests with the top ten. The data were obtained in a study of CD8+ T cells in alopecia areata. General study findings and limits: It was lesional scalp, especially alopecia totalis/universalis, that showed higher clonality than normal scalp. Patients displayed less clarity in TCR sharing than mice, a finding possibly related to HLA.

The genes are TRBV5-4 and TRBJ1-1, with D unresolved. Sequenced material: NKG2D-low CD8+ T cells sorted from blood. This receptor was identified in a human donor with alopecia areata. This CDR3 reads CASSLQSVNTEAFF. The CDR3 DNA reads TGTGCCAGCAGCTTGCAAAGCGTGAACACTGAAGCTTTCTTT.